This entry lists 20 T cell receptor beta chains sequenced from one sample in a study of T cell clonality in common variable immunodeficiency. Method: immunoSEQ multiplex PCR; TCRdb's copy keeps in-frame clones and lacks some. The sample presents some 42,000 clones, none singletons. Sequences were obtained from peripheral blood mononuclear cells. These receptors were taken from a person aged 18 to 75 in good health.

Concerning this clone itself: Read data end 3 residues before the CDR3 end; the end is taken from the germline J gene. The chain employs TRBV2 and TRBJ2-5; 8 positions match TRBD1. V shed 6 bases and J 5 bases; nucleotides not matched to a gene: 8. CDR3 length: 14 residues. CDR1 and CDR2 from the germline V gene are SNHLY and FYNNEI. The CDR3 loop reads CASSRQGFGETQYF. CDR3 bases read: TGTGCCAGCAGCCGACAGGGGTTCGGGGAGACC.

In this sample, this clone turned up many times. Read sequence stops 3 residues before the CDR3 end, and the germline J gene provides the missing end. The rearrangement links TRBV7-3 to TRBJ2-3, with D perhaps matching TRBD2 (5 bases). CDR1 SGHTA and CDR2 FQGTGA come from the germline V gene. V dropped 1 base and J dropped 3 bases, with 11 bases sitting between them. CDR3 length equals 15 residues. The CDR3 DNA, read in part, is TGTGCCAGCAGCTTAAATCAGCGGCCTACAGATACG. Translated: CASSLNQRPTDT. The full-length CDR3 reads as CASSLNQRPTDTQYF.

The sample holds many counts of this clone. With the read ending 3 residues before the CDR3 end, the germline J gene is used to fill in that end. The rearrangement links TRBV7-2 to TRBJ2-7; the D is unclear. Per the germline V gene, CDR1 is SGHTA and CDR2 is FQGNSA. The CDR3 loop spans 14 amino acids. V lost 5 bases to trimming and J lost 6 bases, with 17 bases between them. CDR3 sequence reads: CASSPNGFRSEQYF. The CDR3 bases that were read are TGTGCCAGCAGCCCGAACGGGTTTCGCTCCGAG.

This clone was counted ten times or more. The CDR3 loop reads CSAPGLAGGGQETQYF. The sequenced CDR3 bases are TGCAGTGCGCCGGGACTAGCGGGAGGAGGCCAAGAGACC. This sequence joins TRBV20-1 and TRBJ2-5, with 15 bases identical to TRBD2. The CDR3 extends 3 residues past the end of the read, so its final part is completed from the germline J gene. With 6 bases clipped from V and 1 base from J, the junction kept 6 bases outside the gene matches. The V gene's germline CDR1 is DFQATT and CDR2 SNEGSKA (reference sequence). CDR3 length: 16 residues.

To note about this clone: This sequence may be a read error, since a much larger clone differs from it by one base. The read ends 3 residues before the CDR3 terminus; that terminus is restored from the germline J gene. This sequence joins TRBV2 and TRBJ1-4; D may be TRBD1 (5 bases). This CDR3 comprises 16 residues. The germline CDR1 and CDR2 sequences are SNHLY and FYNNEI. The CDR3 loop is CASTAGRSSGANVLFF. The sequenced CDR3 bases are TGTGCCAGCACTGCAGGCCGATCCTCTGGGGCCAACGTA.

Of note for this clone: A junction end diverges from the germline sequence, so it may reflect a read error. The read falls 3 residues short of the CDR3 end, and the missing part is taken from the germline J gene. Other DNA sequences of this sample code for an identical CDR3. The chain has TRBV2 and TRBJ1-5; the D gene is possibly TRBD1 (6 bases). This CDR3 has 14 amino acids. CDR1 is SNHLY and CDR2 is FYNNEI in the germline V gene. CDR3 protein: CASSGAHSNQPQHF. CDR3 DNA (partial): TGCGCCAGTTCAGGGGCCCATAGCAATCAGCCC.

This clone was counted at least ten times. Read sequence stops 3 residues before the CDR3 end, and the germline J gene provides the missing end. This rearrangement joins TRBV14 to TRBJ2-1; the match to TRBD2 covers 10 bases. V trimming: 1 base; J trimming: 9 bases; junction bases outside the gene matches: 12. The CDR3 runs to 17 residues. Per the germline V gene, CDR1 is SGHDN and CDR2 is FVKESK. The CDR3 region is CASSQVRASGRTVEQFF. The sequenced CDR3 bases are TGTGCCAGCAGCCAAGTAAGAGCTAGCGGGAGAACGGTTGAG.

Ten or more counts support this clone. The read is 3 residues too short to cover the CDR3 end, so that end is filled in from the germline J gene. The gene calls are TRBV4-1 and TRBJ2-2; 9 nucleotides line up with TRBD2. This CDR3 is 17 amino acids long. V gave up 6 bases and J gave up 1 base; unmatched junction bases: 9. Germline CDR1 MGHRA, CDR2 YSYEKL. Incomplete CDR3 DNA: TGCGCCAGCAGAGGTCTAGCGGGGACAAAGAACACCGGGGAG. Translating it yields CASRGLAGTKNTGE. The entire CDR3 protein reads CASRGLAGTKNTGELFF.

In its sample, this clone was seen many times. The missing CDR3 end, 3 residues past where the read stops, is filled in from the germline J gene. The genes are TRBV29-1 and TRBJ2-1; 7 nucleotides line up with TRBD2. The length of the CDR3 is 14 residues. Germline CDR1 and CDR2: SQVTM and ANQGSEA. The junction had 9 bases not matched to a gene; V was cut back by 7 bases and J by 3 bases. CDR3: CSATSGTGYNEQFF. CDR3 DNA (partial): TGCAGCGCCACGAGCGGGACTGGCTACAATGAG.

This clone has more than one count but fewer than ten. The sequenced CDR3 bases are TGTGCCAGCTCTACCCGGGGTTACGAAAAG. It codes for CASSTRGYEK. The full CDR3 reads CASSTRGYEKLFF. This chain uses TRBV2 with TRBJ2-2; possibly TRBD2 for D (5 bases). The CDR3 end falls 3 residues outside the read, so it is completed with the germline J gene. Germline CDR1 SNHLY, CDR2 FYNNEI. This CDR3 is built from 13 residues.

This clone occurred many times. The read gets to within 3 residues of the CDR3 end, and the germline J gene fills in the rest. The V call is TRBV7-2, the J call TRBJ2-2, with TRBD1 identical over 11 bases. The CDR3 is 15 residues long. From germline, CDR1 is SGHTA and CDR2 FQGNSA. CDR3 DNA (partial): TGTGCCAGCAGCTTACACCGGACAGGGGGCGGAGAG. It codes for CASSLHRTGGGE. The CDR3, in full, reads CASSLHRTGGGELFF.

This clone was observed at least ten times. The read falls 3 residues short of the CDR3 end, and the missing part is taken from the germline J gene. This sequence joins TRBV7-2 and TRBJ2-3; 7 nucleotides agree with TRBD1. CDR1 and CDR2 from the germline V gene are SGHTA and FQGNSA. The CDR3 is 15 residues long. The V gene end was trimmed by 3 bases and the J gene end by 3 bases; junction bases not matched to a gene: 6. The CDR3 reads CASSFTGAGTDTQYF. Partial CDR3 DNA: TGTGCCAGCAGCTTTACAGGGGCTGGGACAGATACG.

In its sample, this clone was seen many times. Partial CDR3 DNA: TGTGCCAGCAGCCAACCAGGGTCCAAGGGC. This encodes CASSQPGSKG. The full CDR3 protein reads CASSQPGSKGYTF. The chain employs TRBV14 and TRBJ1-2; maybe TRBD1 (5 bases). Read coverage stops 3 residues before the CDR3 terminus; the germline J gene supplies the remainder. Germline lookup yields CDR1 SGHDN and CDR2 FVKESK. This CDR3 has 13 amino acids.

About this clone: The read stops 3 residues short of the end of the CDR3; the missing end is completed from the germline J gene. The chain couples TRBV7-8 to TRBJ1-1; unclear D gene. The CDR3 consists of 13 residues. Looked up from germline, CDR1 is SGHVS and CDR2 is FQNEAQ. The V end was cut by 2 bases, the J end by 7 bases, with 11 bases between. Partial CDR3 DNA: TGTGCCAGCAGCTTATTGGTCTCAGGTGAA. It encodes CASSLLVSGE. The CDR3 in full is CASSLLVSGEAFF.

This clone was counted many times. The missing CDR3 end, 3 residues past where the read stops, is filled in from the germline J gene. The chain uses TRBV5-1 and TRBJ1-2; 7 bases fit TRBD1. Germline V gene lookup returns CDR1 SGHRS and CDR2 YFSETQ. The length of the CDR3 is 13 residues. The part of the CDR3 DNA that was read is TGCGCCAGCAGCATAACCCCAGGGGGAGGC. Its protein is CASSITPGGG. The whole CDR3 protein is CASSITPGGGYTF.

This clone has only a few counts. The CDR3 end is not reached by the read, which stops 3 residues before it; the germline J gene fills it in. The rearrangement joins TRBV7-6 to TRBJ1-2, with 9 nucleotides matching TRBD1. CDR3 length: 16 residues. The germline V gene encodes CDR1 SGHVS and CDR2 FNYEAQ. The sequenced CDR3 bases are TGTGCCAGCAGCTTACGGGGACAGGGAAGCACAGATACC. This translates into CASSLRGQGSTDT. The whole CDR3 sequence is CASSLRGQGSTDTYTF.

This clone was counted at least ten times. The sequence runs out 3 residues before the end of the CDR3; the remainder is reconstructed from the germline J gene. The chain links TRBV7-9 to TRBJ2-4; perhaps TRBD2 as D (6 bases). The CDR3 length is 13 residues. CDR1 is SEHNR and CDR2 is FQNEAQ in the germline V gene (reference sequence). The ends were cut back, 0 bases at V and 8 bases at J, with 8 bases in the middle. The sequenced part of the CDR3 DNA is TGTGCCAGCAGCTTAGCCCGCGGGGACATT. Protein: CASSLARGDI. The whole CDR3 sequence is CASSLARGDIQYF.

At least ten counts were recorded for this clone. Sequencing ends 3 residues short of the CDR3 end; the germline J gene provides the rest. This chain connects TRBV19 to TRBJ1-1; 9 bases line up with TRBD1. The V gene's germline CDR1 is LNHDA and CDR2 SQIVND (reference sequence). The CDR3 covers 17 residues. With 5 bases clipped from V and 1 base from J, the junction kept 11 bases outside the gene matches. The CDR3 bases that were read are TGTGCCAGTAGTCATGGACAGGGGAATAGGAAGAACACTGAA. Encoded protein: CASSHGQGNRKNTE. The full CDR3 reads CASSHGQGNRKNTEAFF. Full variable domain (outside the CDR3, taken from reference TRBV19 and TRBJ1-1): DGGITQSPKYLFRKEGQNVTLSCEQNLNHDAMYWYRQDPGQGLRLIYYSQIVNDFQKGDIAEGYSVSREKKESFPLTVTSAQKNPTAFYLCASSHGQGNRKNTEAFFGQGTRLTVV.

The table lists this clone with many counts. Coverage ceases 3 residues before the CDR3 finishes, and the germline J gene fills in the end. J is TRBJ1-1 and V is TRBV6-1; 10 bases align to TRBD1. CDR3 length: 15 amino acids. V dropped 4 bases and J dropped 4; count of bases not matched to a gene: 6. Germline values: CDR1 MNHNS, CDR2 SASEGT. The sequenced CDR3 bases are TGTGCCAGCAGTGTTGGGGACAGGGGATCCACTGAA. Translating gives CASSVGDRGSTE. The entire CDR3 is CASSVGDRGSTEAFF.

In regard to this clone: This may be a read error: a much more frequent sequence differs by one nucleotide. The read is 3 residues too short to cover the CDR3 end, so that end is filled in from the germline J gene. This rearrangement joins TRBV11-1 to TRBJ1-2; tentative D call: TRBD1 (5 bases). V was pared by 2 bases and J by 2 bases, with 6 bases between. The CDR3 loop spans 13 amino acids. The germline CDR1 and CDR2 sequences are SGHAT and FQDESV (reference sequence). The part of the CDR3 DNA that was read is TGTGCCAGCAGCTTATCAGGGAACTATGGC. This codes for CASSLSGNYG. The whole CDR3 sequence is CASSLSGNYGYTF.